One and the same sample provided the 6 T cell receptor beta chains below, sequenced in a study of CD8 T cells in ankylosing spondylitis. Study-wide results and caveats: What seemed typical of ankylosing spondylitis blood was a TCR beta motif built from eight highly homologous variants.

These TCRs are of unknown antigen specificity. MiXCR, run by TCRdb on the 5' RACE reads, gives a single entry per CDR3 protein. The data hold 750,000 to 850,000 distinct CDR3 sequences, with about 11% observed a single time. Specimen: blood, either unsorted or a sorted T cell fraction (not recorded which). These receptors were taken from a male donor with ankylosing spondylitis.

This clonotype was recorded at least ten times. V and J are TRBV5-6 and TRBJ1-2; weak D call: TRBD1 (5 bases). CDR3 size: 13 residues. V was trimmed by 4 bases and J by 3 bases, leaving 10 bases between them. The germline V gene encodes CDR1 SGHDT and CDR2 YYEEEE. The CDR3 here is CASSLRGDYGYTF. The CDR3 coding sequence is TGTGCCAGCAGCCTGAGGGGCGACTATGGCTACACCTTC. Together with reference TRBV5-6 and TRBJ1-2, the CDR3 gives the full variable domain: DAGVTQSPTHLIKTRGQQVTLRCSPKSGHDTVSWYQQALGQGPQFIFQYYEEEERQRGNFPDRFSGHQFPNYSSELNVNALLLGDSALYLCASSLRGDYGYTFGSGTRLTVV.

This clonotype was found a few times. The rearrangement uses TRBV5-1 and TRBJ2-5; the D gene is possibly TRBD1 (5 bases). CDR3 length equals 15 residues. CDR1 and CDR2 from the germline V gene are SGHRS and YFSETQ. Trimming cost V 4 bases and J 4 bases, with 17 bases left between them. CDR3 loop: CASSPDSRVRETQYF. Written as DNA, the CDR3 is TGCGCCAGCAGCCCAGACAGTCGAGTAAGAGAGACCCAGTACTTC.

This clonotype was detected many times. The rearrangement links TRBV12-3 or TRBV12-4 to TRBJ1-2; tentative D call: TRBD1 (6 bases). V was cut by 1 base and J by 3 bases, with 9 bases left in between. The CDR3 is 14 amino acids. For the CDR3, the DNA is TGTGCCAGCAGTTTAGTTCGACAGGACTATGGCTACACCTTC. Protein: CASSLVRQDYGYTF.

V and J are TRBV30 and TRBJ2-3; 10 bases agree with TRBD2. The CDR3 covers 15 residues. Germline CDR1 GTSNPN, CDR2 SVGIG (reference sequence). The J segment lost 4 bases and the V segment lost 4 bases, leaving 8 bases of the junction unmatched. The CDR3 DNA reads as TGTGCCTGGAACAATAAAGCGGGAGGGCCAGATACGCAGTATTTT. This codes for CAWNNKAGGPDTQYF.

The V and J genes are TRBV7-2 and TRBJ2-7; D perhaps matches TRBD1 (6 bases). The germline V and J ends were trimmed by 1 base and 3 bases, with 13 bases remaining between them. This CDR3 comprises 15 residues. Germline values: CDR1 SGHTA, CDR2 FQGNSA. The chain's CDR3 is CASSLVGARDYEQYF. The CDR3 nucleotides read TGTGCCAGCAGCTTAGTGGGGGCGAGGGACTACGAGCAGTACTTC.

The chain recombines TRBV5-1 with TRBJ2-7; D ambiguous. V dropped 0 bases and J dropped 1 base, with 14 bases sitting between them. Germline loops: CDR1 SGHRS, CDR2 YFSETQ. The CDR3 contains 16 residues. The DNA for the CDR3 is TGCGCCAGCAGCTTGGGGACGGCAGAGGATTCCTACGAGCAGTACTTC. This codes for CASSLGTAEDSYEQYF.